The source of this TCR beta chain is a study of human T cells and chemical hapten exposure. Overall study: Small volume differences among pooled libraries mainly caused per-sample TCR yield variation.

Whole-study findings and limits: TCRs exceeding a frequency of 1 in 1000 stayed unchanged under DPC sensitization. Large CDR3 similarity clusters arose significantly more often from expanded TCRs than from controls.

On this clonotype itself: What it recognizes is unknown.

Noted treatment: therapeutic diphenylcyclopropenone sensitization with weekly scalp DPC. Unseparated into fractions, whole blood served as the source from which total RNA was extracted. The library put unique molecular identifiers onto individual cDNA molecules. Using its own MiXCR run on the reads, TCRdb lists one record per CDR3 protein. The data show fewer than 5,500 distinct CDR3 sequences, 49% seen once. The input for sequencing was whole blood, taken before DPC sensitization or 2, 6, or about 24 weeks after (not recorded which). The receptor comes from an adult with alopecia areata. Some clones in this sample may be carry-over from other donors' samples. This table probably holds off-target reads from a library built for another chain.

The CDR3 bases are TGCAGTGCTAGACGCTCCGGGACTAGGGGAAACAATGAGCAGTTCTTC. Translating it yields CSARRSGTRGNNEQFF. The rearrangement uses TRBV20-1 and TRBJ2-1, with TRBD2 matching over 8 bases. Germline trimming cut 2 bases from V and 5 bases from J; bases unmatched to any gene: 11. The CDR3 loop spans 16 amino acids. Germline V gives CDR1 DFQATT, CDR2 SNEGSKA (reference sequence).